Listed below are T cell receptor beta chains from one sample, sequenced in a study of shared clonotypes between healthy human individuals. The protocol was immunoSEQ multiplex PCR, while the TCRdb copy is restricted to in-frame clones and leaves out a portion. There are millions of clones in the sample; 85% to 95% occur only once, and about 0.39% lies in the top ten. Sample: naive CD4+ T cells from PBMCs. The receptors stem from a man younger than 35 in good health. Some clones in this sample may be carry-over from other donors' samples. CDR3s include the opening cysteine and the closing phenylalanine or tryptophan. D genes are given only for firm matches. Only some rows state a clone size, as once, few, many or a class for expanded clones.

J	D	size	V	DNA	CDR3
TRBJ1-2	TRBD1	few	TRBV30	TGTGCCTGGACGGCCGGGACAGGGTACGGCTACACCTTC	CAWTAGTGYGYTF
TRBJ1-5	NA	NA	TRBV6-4	TGTGCCAGCAGTGAATTTCCCAGCAATCAGCCCCAGCATTTT	CASSEFPSNQPQHF
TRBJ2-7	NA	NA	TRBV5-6	TGTGCCAGCAGCTTAGGTGGATACCATGGGCAGTACTTC	CASSLGGYHGQYF
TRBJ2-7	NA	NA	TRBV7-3	TGTGCCAGCAGCTCCCAGGACCCCAAGGGTTTGGGCTCCTACGAGCAGTACTTC	CASSSQDPKGLGSYEQYF
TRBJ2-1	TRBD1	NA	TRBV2	TGTGCCAGCAGCCGGGATAGGGGGCTATGGGAGCAGTTCTTC	CASSRDRGLWEQFF
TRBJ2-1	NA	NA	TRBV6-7	TGTGCCAGCAGTACATACAACTCTTGCTCCTACAATGAGCAGTTCTTC	CASSTYNSCSYNEQFF
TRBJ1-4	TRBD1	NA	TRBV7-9	TGTGCCAGCAGCCTACGGACAGGGGGCATAGGGGCAACTAATGAAAAACTGTTTTTT	CASSLRTGGIGATNEKLFF
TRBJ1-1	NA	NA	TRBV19	TGTGCCAGTACTACCGGGACTCCTGAAGCTTTCTTT	CASTTGTPEAFF
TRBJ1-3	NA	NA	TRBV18	TGTGCCAGCTCACCACCGTCCCTCTCTGGAAACACCATATATTTT	CASSPPSLSGNTIYF
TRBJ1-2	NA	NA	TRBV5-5	TGTGCCAGCAGCATGGCAGATGGCTACACCTTC	CASSMADGYTF
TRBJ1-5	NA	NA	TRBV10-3	TGTGCCATAGGGTCAGGGTGGGGTCAGCCCCAGCATTTT	CAIGSGWGQPQHF
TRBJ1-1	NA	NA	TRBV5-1	TGCGCCAGCAGCCCCCCGGGCAGGATGAACACTGAAGCTTTCTTT	CASSPPGRMNTEAFF
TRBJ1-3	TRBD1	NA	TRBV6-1	TGTGCCAGCATTTGGGGACAGGCCGGAAACACCATATATTTT	CASIWGQAGNTIYF
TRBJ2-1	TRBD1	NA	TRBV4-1	TGCGCCAGCAGCCAACTAACTCGGGACAGGGGTGGCAATGAGCAGTTCTTC	CASSQLTRDRGGNEQFF
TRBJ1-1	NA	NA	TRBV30	TGTGCCTGGAGGAAGCGAAACACTGAAGCTTTCTTT	CAWRKRNTEAFF
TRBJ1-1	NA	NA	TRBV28	TGTGCCAGCGGAACGATTTCGGGTTTCGGGGCTTTCTTT	CASGTISGFGAFF
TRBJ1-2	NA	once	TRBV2	TGTGCCAGCCGCTGGGGGGAAGGGGCCAAGTATGGCTACACCTTC	CASRWGEGAKYGYTF
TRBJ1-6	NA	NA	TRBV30	TGTGCCTGGAGTGTAACGGGCGGAGTTTCACCCCTCCACTTT	CAWSVTGGVSPLHF
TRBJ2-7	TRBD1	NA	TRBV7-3	TGTGCCAGCAGCTTAGGCCCCAGGGGGACAGGCTACGAGCAGTACTTC	CASSLGPRGTGYEQYF
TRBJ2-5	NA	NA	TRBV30	TGTGCCTGGAGTGGCCTAGTGGAAGAGACCCAGTACTTC	CAWSGLVEETQYF
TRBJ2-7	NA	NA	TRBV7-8	TGTGCCAGCAGCCCCCCAGGGGCCTACGAGCAGTACTTC	CASSPPGAYEQYF
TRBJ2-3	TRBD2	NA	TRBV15	TGTGCCACCAGCAGAGCCCTGACTAGCGGTGGCACAGATACGCAGTATTTT	CATSRALTSGGTDTQYF
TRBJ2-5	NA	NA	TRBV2	TGTGCCAGCAGTGAAGCGCACACGGGAACAGAGACCCAGTACTTC	CASSEAHTGTETQYF
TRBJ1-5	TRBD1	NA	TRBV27	TGTGCCAGCAGCCCGAGGACAGGGGCGGGCGAGGGCAATCAGCCCCAGCATTTT	CASSPRTGAGEGNQPQHF
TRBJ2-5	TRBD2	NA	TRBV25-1	TGTGCCAGCATTCGGGGGACTAGCGGGACCCAAGAGACCCAGTACTTC	CASIRGTSGTQETQYF
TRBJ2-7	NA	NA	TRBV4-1	TGCGCCAGCAGCCGGGGAGTCCAACGCGGCGGGACGGTCGAGCAGTACTTC	CASSRGVQRGGTVEQYF
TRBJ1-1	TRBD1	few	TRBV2	TGTGCCAGCAGTGTCCGGACAGGCATGAACACTGAAGCTTTCTTT	CASSVRTGMNTEAFF
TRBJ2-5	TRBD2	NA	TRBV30	TGTGCCTGGAGTCTACAGCGGGGGTTCCAAGAGACCCAGTACTTC	CAWSLQRGFQETQYF
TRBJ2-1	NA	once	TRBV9	TGTGCCAGCAGCGTAGAAGGTATCGTCGATGAGCAGTTCTTC	CASSVEGIVDEQFF
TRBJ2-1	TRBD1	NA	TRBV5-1	TGCGCCAGCAGCTTGGCCCCCAGGGGGCTCCGCAATGAGCAGTTCTTC	CASSLAPRGLRNEQFF
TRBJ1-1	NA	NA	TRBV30	TGTGCCTGGAGTGTACGCTCCTACACTGAAGCTTTCTTT	CAWSVRSYTEAFF
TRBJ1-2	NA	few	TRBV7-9	TGTGCCAGCAGCTTAGGAACCCACTATGGCTACACCTTC	CASSLGTHYGYTF
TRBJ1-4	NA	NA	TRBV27	TGTGCCAGCAGTTCCGCGGTGGGGTTGGTTGAAAAACTGTTTTTT	CASSSAVGLVEKLFF
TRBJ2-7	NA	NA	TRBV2	TGTGCCAGCAGGAGCCAGACAGTGAACGAGCAGTACTTC	CASRSQTVNEQYF